Described below is a single T cell receptor beta chain sequence and its context. Its recognized antigen is unknown. Compared with germline, one end of the junction differs, possibly owing to a read error. This entry belongs to a study of blood T cells in healthy people across ages (dated by TCRdb to 2015 to 2017). As for the study more broadly: Template switching captured roughly one uniquely barcoded TCR beta cDNA molecule per two T cells in model experiments. Donors of different ages were randomly distributed across sequencing lanes to avoid experimental bias. Age-related changes in TCR beta repertoire diversity were measured in the study by deep sequencing normalized with unique cDNA molecular identifiers. The study analyzed two additional independent replicas of 1 million unique cDNA reads from the same blood draw for two donors, one aged 18 to 30 and one aged 80 or older. The donors were divided into four age groups: young (average approximately 16 years), middle-aged (roughly 42), aged (about 60) and long-lived (roughly 82).

Library preparation used 5' RACE. The instrument was an Illumina HiSeq 2500. The second PCR ran for roughly 7 to 12 cycles and used a J-beta primer mix along with a sample-barcoded 5' primer. A template-switch 5' adaptor carrying 12 random nucleotides introduced a unique molecular identifier onto each TCR beta cDNA molecule. Each sample yielded at least 2.5 million CDR3-containing paired-end reads. First-strand cDNA synthesis was performed from all RNA using the Mint cDNA synthesis kit, with priming by a TRBC-specific oligonucleotide. After uracil-DNA glycosylase treatment, a first 18-cycle PCR used universal primers M1SS and BC2_uni_R on all cDNA. As for the original processing: For normalization, 1 million high-quality reads, each with a distinct molecular identifier, were randomly selected from each sample. Reads sharing molecular identifiers were discarded rather than binned into consensus sequences. CDR3 identification, clonotype clustering and error correction used MiTCR with a Q25 quality threshold and the strictest error-elimination algorithm. Lower-bound total TCR beta diversity was estimated with a nonparametric unseen species model using Euler transformation. The public reads were reprocessed in TCRdb via fastp at Q25 and MiXCR, keeping in-frame beta chains. Rows with one shared CDR3 protein collapse into an entry with the most common genes and DNA. The V and J calls follow TCRdb's processing rather than the paper's. This sample gives roughly 1.6 million distinct CDR3 sequences in total; about 35% of them show up just once. Of the sample, around 11% is held by the ten largest clones.

The approximately 40 donors, aged about 6 to 90 years, were systemically healthy Caucasian individuals from Russia. Roughly 10 milliliters of peripheral blood were drawn from each donor into EDTA-treated Vacutainer tubes. Ficoll-Paque density-gradient centrifugation was used to isolate PBMCs, with at least 6 million per sample. Trizol reagent was used to extract total RNA from PBMCs, with at least 5.5 micrograms per sample. For every donor, an aliquot of PBMCs went through flow cytometry to measure the percentages of naive CD45RAhigh/CD27high T cells. According to the germline V gene (reference sequence), CDR1 reads DFQATT and CDR2 reads SNEGSKA. The CDR3 contains 12 residues, cysteine and phenylalanine counted. Only the CDR3 region is kept as DNA, spanning 36 bases read in frame from base 1. Overall results and qualifications from the work: As age increased, observed TCR beta diversity per million T cells dropped in a roughly linear way, and a significant reduction was already evident by age 40. Total diversity estimates from one million sequenced T cells were considered lower bounds and underestimates. There was a strong correlation between observed TCR beta diversity and the percentage of naive T cells measured by flow cytometry. The CMV infection status of donors was not known, potentially confounding age-related changes in expanded clonotypes. Because profiling used bulk unsorted PBMCs, naive and antigen-experienced compartments could not be compared conclusively. The long-lived group showed more naive CD4+ T cells, fewer expanded clones and increased TCR diversity than the aged group, suggesting age selection.

This clonotype was obtained from a woman aged 25-40 years in good health. The sequenced sample consisted of blood. This receptor chain uses TRBV20-1 and TRBJ1-2; too little of a D gene remains to name it. Here is the DNA: TGCGGTGCTATTGTGGCTAACTATGGCTACACCTTC. Its translation is CGAIVANYGYTF.